The clone carrying this T cell receptor beta chain was seen more than once but under ten times. Its antigen remains unknown. These data are taken from a study of cytomegalovirus exposure and HLA in healthy donors. This CDR3 contains 14 residues. V gave up 4 bases and J gave up 7 bases, with 15 bases separating them. Germline values: CDR1 SGHDT, CDR2 YYEEEE. The PCR employed 60 Vbeta primers together with 13 Jbeta primers. Clones were read by immunoSEQ multiplex PCR, and TCRdb kept only the in-frame ones, dropping some. The data contain around 160,000 clones, approximately 62% of them singletons. Whole-study results and caveats: Available immune exposure information was restricted to CMV serostatus only. In a later analysis, about 17,000 TCR beta sequences were associated with HLA alleles at 0.05 false discovery rate. It was reported in a later analysis that an Asian-associated ancestry cluster showed fewer N-insertions than the approximately 670-donor mean.

The chain combines TRBV5-6 with TRBJ2-1; TRBD2 is a possible D gene (5 bases). Sequenced: PBMCs. The TCR sequence derives from a man between 45 and 60 years old in good health and CMV-seronegative. CDR3 DNA: TGTGCCAGCAGCCATGGAGAGGGTAGGAATGAGCAGTTCTTC. Residues: CASSHGEGRNEQFF.